Shown below are 22 T cell receptor beta chains from a single sample sequenced in a study of shared clonotypes between healthy human individuals. Clones were read by immunoSEQ multiplex PCR, and TCRdb kept only the in-frame ones, dropping some. This table has 650,000 to 700,000 clones, less than 95% appearing once. Sequencing input: memory CD8+ T cells from PBMCs. Subset noted: CD45RO+ cells pooled with CCR7-negative TemRA cells. Source of these receptors: a man younger than 30 in good health. Some clones in this sample may be carry-over from other donors' samples.

Details on this clone: The same CDR3 also results from other DNA sequences found in this sample. The rearrangement uses TRBV6-5 and TRBJ2-7, with D uncertain. V lost 4 bases, J lost 4 bases, and 5 bases lay in between. The CDR3 length is 11 residues. Germline loops: CDR1 MNHEY, CDR2 SVGAGI. CDR3: CASSSPYEQYF. The CDR3 DNA reads TGTGCCAGCAGTTCTCCATACGAGCAGTACTTC.

V usage is TRBV13 and J usage is TRBJ2-7; no definite D call. The CDR3 runs to 12 residues. V was shortened by 0 bases and J by 3 bases, with 3 bases between the two germline ends. Per the germline V gene, CDR1 is PRHDT and CDR2 is FYEKMQ (reference sequence). This CDR3 is CASSLGYYEQYF. The CDR3 DNA reads TGTGCCAGCAGCTTAGGATACTACGAGCAGTACTTC.

The chain links TRBV9 to TRBJ1-2; D is possibly TRBD1 (5 bases). Germline CDR1 SGDLS, CDR2 YYNGEE. CDR3 size: 16 residues. The V and J ends lost 2 bases and 6 bases respectively, with 20 bases between them. Here the CDR3 DNA reads TGTGCCAGCAGCGTCTCCTGGGGCGGTGGCTATAATGGCTACACCTTC. Its protein is CASSVSWGGGYNGYTF.

The chain carries TRBV7-9 and TRBJ2-2; 7 nucleotides align to TRBD2. The CDR3 has 18 residues. Germline V gene data show CDR1 as SEHNR and CDR2 as FQNEAQ (reference sequence). Losses at the gene ends were 0 bases for V and 1 base for J; bases not matched to a gene: 8. The CDR3 reads CASSLAFGLAVNTGELFF. The CDR3, as DNA: TGTGCCAGCAGCTTAGCCTTCGGTCTAGCGGTGAACACCGGGGAGCTGTTTTTT.

Written as DNA, the CDR3 is TGCACCAGCAGCCAAGATGGGGACAGGGTAGCCTACAATGAGCAGTTCTTC. Its translation is CTSSQDGDRVAYNEQFF. The chain has TRBV1 and TRBJ2-1; the table assigns TRBD1, which was not confirmed against the DNA. TRBV1 represents a pseudogene. The CDR3 consists of 17 residues.

This chain connects TRBV4-1 to TRBJ1-4; no definite D call. Per the germline V gene, CDR1 is MGHRA and CDR2 is YSYEKL. The length of the CDR3 is 17 residues. Trimming shortened V by 5 bases and J by 3 bases, and 19 bases separated the two germline ends. CDR3 amino acids: CASSKVALGIANEKLFF. In DNA form, the CDR3 reads TGCGCCAGCAGCAAAGTAGCGCTGGGGATAGCTAATGAAAAACTGTTTTTT.

The V and J genes are TRBV4-1 and TRBJ2-7; tentatively, D is TRBD1 (5 bases). This CDR3 is built from 15 residues. V lost 4 bases and J 3 bases, leaving 16 bases between the germline ends. The germline gives CDR1 MGHRA, CDR2 YSYEKL. CDR3 in amino acids: CASSPYMGQGYEQYF. The CDR3 bases are TGCGCCAGCAGCCCCTATATGGGTCAGGGCTACGAGCAGTACTTC.

The rearrangement uses TRBV7-9 and TRBJ1-2; unclear D gene. Trimming left V 1 base short and J 4 bases short, with 7 bases between. Germline V gives CDR1 SEHNR, CDR2 FQNEAQ (reference sequence). This CDR3 comprises 13 residues. CDR3 region: CASSLVVSYGYTF. The CDR3 DNA follows: TGTGCCAGCAGCTTAGTGGTCAGCTATGGCTACACCTTC.

The chain carries TRBV5-1 and TRBJ2-7; 10 nucleotides align to TRBD2. The CDR3 has 16 amino acids. V was pared by 4 bases and J by 6 bases, with 13 bases of the junction left unmatched. Germline loops: CDR1 SGHRS, CDR2 YFSETQ. CDR3 sequence (DNA): TGCGCCAGCAGCAAAATTTTTGAGCGGGAGGGCCTCGAGCAGTACTTC. Its protein product is CASSKIFEREGLEQYF.

This clone was seen a single time. The chain links TRBV27 to TRBJ2-5, with TRBD2 matching over 7 bases. V lost 2 bases and J lost 2; bases outside the gene matches: 5. The CDR3 contains 15 residues. Germline V gene sequence: CDR1 MNHEY, CDR2 SMNVEV (reference sequence). This CDR3 is CASSLGVGGQETQYF. For the CDR3, the DNA is TGTGCCAGCAGTTTAGGGGTCGGGGGGCAAGAGACCCAGTACTTC.

This clone occurred once. The V gene is TRBV27, the J gene TRBJ2-1, with 7 positions matching TRBD2. The germline gives CDR1 MNHEY, CDR2 SMNVEV (reference sequence). The CDR3 extends over 15 amino acids. J lost 2 bases, V lost 3 bases, and 4 bases had no gene match. DNA for the CDR3: TGTGCCAGCAGTTTTCTAGCGGCAACCTACAATGAGCAGTTCTTC. Its translation: CASSFLAATYNEQFF.

V is TRBV5-1 and J is TRBJ2-3; D is unclear. The V end was cut by 4 bases, the J end by 4 bases, with 25 bases between. The CDR3 is 18 amino acids. Germline V gene lookup returns CDR1 SGHRS and CDR2 YFSETQ. The CDR3 bases are TGCGCCAGCAGCGCGCCCGCCCGGGTCCAAGGCGAATCAGATACGCAGTATTTT. Its protein is CASSAPARVQGESDTQYF.

The chain is built from TRBV2 and TRBJ2-5; TRBD1 aligns across 7 bases. The V gene's germline CDR1 is SNHLY and CDR2 FYNNEI. The junction had 12 bases not matched to a gene; V was cut back by 6 bases and J by 5 bases. The CDR3 extends over 15 amino acids. CDR3 amino acids: CASSAEDRVDETQYF. Written as DNA, the CDR3 is TGTGCCAGCAGCGCCGAAGACAGGGTGGACGAGACCCAGTACTTC. The whole variable domain, remainder taken from reference TRBV2 and TRBJ2-5, is EPEVTQTPSHQVTQMGQEVILRCVPISNHLYFYWYRQILGQKVEFLVSFYNNEISEKSEIFDDQFSVERPDGSNFTLKIRSTKLEDSAMYFCASSAEDRVDETQYFGPGTRLLVL.

This chain joins TRBV5-5 and TRBJ1-2, with unresolved D. V was pared by 8 bases and J by 8 bases, with 4 bases between. Germline loops: CDR1 SGHKS, CDR2 YYEKEE (reference sequence). The length of the CDR3 is 8 residues. The CDR3: CASEGYTF. DNA of the CDR3: TGTGCCAGTGAGGGCTACACCTTC.

This chain uses TRBV4-1 with TRBJ2-1; D is ambiguous. CDR1 and CDR2 (germline): MGHRA, YSYEKL. This CDR3 spans 13 amino acids. Between the trimmed V and J ends, which lost 1 base and 5 bases, there was a span of 6 bases. CDR3 bases: TGCGCCAGCAGCCAAGTGGGGAACAATGAGCAGTTCTTC. Its translation: CASSQVGNNEQFF.

The rearrangement uses TRBV10-3 and TRBJ2-1, with a weak D call TRBD1 (6 bases). The CDR3 has 14 residues. The germline gives CDR1 ENHRY, CDR2 SYGVKD. Deletions cut 2 bases from V and 8 bases from J, with 13 bases between. The CDR3 is CAISEAGTPDEQFF. The CDR3 coding sequence is TGTGCCATCAGTGAGGCCGGGACACCGGATGAGCAGTTCTTC.

The chain combines TRBV30 with TRBJ2-7; D might be TRBD2 (5 bases). The germline V gene has CDR1 GTSNPN and CDR2 SVGIG (reference sequence). Trimming removed 1 base at V and 6 bases at J, with 19 bases between. The CDR3 runs 15 residues. CDR3 protein: CAWSAPRRAQGEQYF. The CDR3 nucleotides read TGTGCCTGGAGTGCCCCCCGGCGGGCGCAAGGCGAGCAGTACTTC.

This chain uses TRBV15 with TRBJ1-2; D is unclear. V lost 0 bases, J lost 8 bases, and 16 bases lay in between. The CDR3 has 15 amino acids. Germline lookup yields CDR1 LNHNV and CDR2 YYDKDF (reference sequence). The CDR3 region is CATSRDNPRLQGYTF. In DNA, the CDR3 is TGTGCCACCAGCAGAGATAACCCACGGCTCCAAGGCTACACCTTC.

This clone was detected once. The same CDR3 also results from other DNA sequences found in this sample. V and J are TRBV7-2 and TRBJ2-1; 13 bases map to TRBD2. J was trimmed by 4 bases and V by 5 bases; bases with no gene match: 2. CDR1 is SGHTA and CDR2 is FQGNSA in the germline V gene. This CDR3 has 15 residues. The CDR3 nucleotides read TGTGCCAGCAGCCTACTAGCGGGAGGGTACAATGAGCAGTTCTTC. It yields the protein CASSLLAGGYNEQFF.

The chain carries TRBV28 and TRBJ1-5, with D possibly matching TRBD1 (6 bases). The CDR3 extends over 14 amino acids. V lost 2 bases, J lost 8 bases, and 13 bases lay in between. Germline-derived CDR1 and CDR2 are MDHEN and SYDVKM. The CDR3 spells CASSLRGGLEPQHF. The CDR3 nucleotides are TGTGCCAGCAGTTTACGCGGGGGCCTGGAGCCCCAGCATTTT.

The chain carries TRBV28 and TRBJ2-5, with 8 positions matching TRBD1. The J call may be wrong; the DNA end is better matched by TRBJ2-7. CDR3 length: 14 residues. Germline V gene sequence: CDR1 MDHEN, CDR2 SYDVKM. CDR3 residues: CASSLQGAGYEQYF. Written as DNA, the CDR3 is TGTGCCAGCAGTTTGCAGGGGGCGGGGTACGAGCAGTACTTC.

The chain is built from TRBV5-8 and TRBJ2-7; D is unclear. Looked up from germline, CDR1 is SGHTS and CDR2 is YDEGEE. Trimming removed 7 bases at V and 3 bases at J, with 17 bases between. The CDR3 covers 14 residues. The CDR3 protein is CASAESVDFYEQYF. Here the CDR3 DNA reads TGTGCCAGCGCGGAGTCAGTCGACTTCTACGAGCAGTACTTC.